This T cell receptor beta chain came from a study of identical twins. Germline-derived CDR1 and CDR2 are SGHRS and YFSETQ. Trimming removed 0 bases from V and 9 bases from J, with 6 bases in between. The CDR3 consists of 12 residues. Findings and limits, study-wide: In drawing conclusions, the study used cross-sectional statistical analysis and did not follow the same donors.

Template switching, a step in the protocol, added a universal primer site, and cDNA carried unique molecular identifiers. TCRdb analysed the 5' RACE reads with MiXCR anew, one entry per CDR3 protein. The table lists about 450,000 distinct CDR3 sequences, less than 20% of them singletons. This clonotype has at least ten counts. Its specificity is unknown. The sequence was collected from a man aged 45-60 years in good health. Material for sequencing was naive T cells sorted from blood. The gene calls are TRBV5-1 and TRBJ2-2; D remains unclear. This chain's CDR3 is CASSLEGRELFF. The CDR3 region has the DNA TGCGCCAGCAGCTTGGAGGGCCGGGAGCTGTTTTTT. Using reference TRBV5-1 and TRBJ2-2 for the parts outside the CDR3, the full variable domain is KAGVTQTPRYLIKTRGQQVTLSCSPISGHRSVSWYQQTPGQGLQFLFEYFSETQRNKGNFPGRFSGRQFSNSRSEMNVSTLELGDSALYLCASSLEGRELFFGEGSRLTVL.